This T cell receptor beta chain originates from a study of blood T cells in healthy people across ages. Every donor gave 8 to 10 milliliters of peripheral blood. Total RNA extracted from each sample amounted to at least 5 micrograms. The CDR3 is 14 residues long. CDR1 and CDR2 (germline): SGHKS, YYEKEE (reference sequence). The study's findings and limits: Observed TCR beta diversity per million T cells went down as age went up. This fall followed a roughly linear course with age.

As concerns this clonotype: Its antigen is unknown. The junction shows a germline mismatch at one end, possibly a read error.

A J-beta primer mix and a sample-barcoded 5' primer were used in a second PCR of roughly 6 to 12 cycles. TCRdb re-derived calls from the 5' RACE reads in MiXCR, one entry per CDR3 protein. The table has 790,000 or so distinct CDR3 sequences, roughly 46% seen once. The sample consisted of blood. This sequence originates from an elderly man in good health. The chain combines TRBV5-5 with TRBJ2-3; D perhaps matches TRBD1 (5 bases). The chain's CDR3 is CASSFRKTTGTQYF. The DNA for the CDR3 is TGTGCCAGCAGCTTTCGTAAGACCACAGGTACGCAGTATTTT.